Included here is one T cell receptor (beta chain) sequence, with context. In germline, CDR1 is SGHRS, CDR2 YFSETQ. J lost 0 bases, V lost 1 base, and 2 bases had no gene match. The CDR3 has 15 amino acids. Patients at the Seattle site were enrolled during active infection and followed longitudinally. The sample belongs to a study of blood T cell repertoires in COVID-19. Study as a whole: The origin of the acute and convalescent COVID-19 samples was the United States, Italy and Spain.

Methods used by the authors: By means of reference gene primer amplification, nucleated cell counts were estimated. Produced via immunoSEQ multiplex PCR; TCRdb's table is partial and in-frame only. V, J and clone size reflect that table, while D and trimming were determined from the DNA. Of some 260,000 clones in the sample, about 87% were seen once. The receptor's source is a woman between 70 and 85 years old with COVID-19, enrolled during active disease. Sequencing input: peripheral blood. The rearrangement links TRBV5-1 to TRBJ1-2; the match to TRBD1 covers 8 bases. The CDR3 spells CASSLRDRPNYGYTF. As DNA, the CDR3 is TGCGCCAGCAGCTTGAGGGACAGGCCTAACTATGGCTACACCTTC.